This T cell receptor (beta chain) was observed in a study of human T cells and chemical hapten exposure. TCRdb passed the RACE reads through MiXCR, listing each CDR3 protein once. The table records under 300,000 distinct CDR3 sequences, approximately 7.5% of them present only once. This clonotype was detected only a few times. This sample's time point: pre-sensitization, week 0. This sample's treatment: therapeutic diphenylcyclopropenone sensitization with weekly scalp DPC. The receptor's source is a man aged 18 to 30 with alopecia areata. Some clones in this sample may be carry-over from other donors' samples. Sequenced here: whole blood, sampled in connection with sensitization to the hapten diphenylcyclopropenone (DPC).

The CDR3 reads CASSLEASRTEAFF. The CDR3 region has the DNA TGTGCCAGCAGCTTAGAAGCTAGTCGGACTGAAGCTTTCTTT. The V call is TRBV7-9, the J call TRBJ1-1; D not resolved. Germline assignment: CDR1 SEHNR and CDR2 FQNEAQ (reference sequence). The ends were cut back, 1 base at V and 5 bases at J, with 11 bases in the middle. The CDR3 runs 14 residues.